The table lists the clone carrying this T cell receptor beta chain with many counts. As for time point: patch test 2, 6 weeks after DPC sensitization. The treatment here: therapeutic diphenylcyclopropenone sensitization with weekly scalp DPC. The record originates from a study of human T cells and chemical hapten exposure. CDR3 length: 13 amino acids. Germline assignment: CDR1 MNHEY and CDR2 SVGAGI. V was trimmed by 10 bases and J by 6 bases, leaving 16 bases between them. The study used a library that attached unique molecular identifiers to individual cDNA molecules. In the original analysis: Around 97,000 TCRs per sample was the median, with a range of about 20,000 to 690,600. MiXCR was run by TCRdb on the RACE reads, yielding one entry per CDR3 protein. TCRdb's processing, not the study's, gives the V and J calls here. The table records just over 350,000 distinct CDR3 sequences, roughly 6% of them present only once.

This chain uses TRBV6-5 with TRBJ1-5; tentatively, D is TRBD1 (5 bases). Sequences were derived from whole blood, sampled in connection with sensitization to the hapten diphenylcyclopropenone (DPC). The clonotype was recovered from a young woman with alopecia areata. Some clones in this sample may be carry-over from other donors' samples. The CDR3 coding sequence is TGTGCCACCCGCCTGAGGGGTGGTCAGCCCCAGCATTTT. Its translation is CATRLRGGQPQHF.